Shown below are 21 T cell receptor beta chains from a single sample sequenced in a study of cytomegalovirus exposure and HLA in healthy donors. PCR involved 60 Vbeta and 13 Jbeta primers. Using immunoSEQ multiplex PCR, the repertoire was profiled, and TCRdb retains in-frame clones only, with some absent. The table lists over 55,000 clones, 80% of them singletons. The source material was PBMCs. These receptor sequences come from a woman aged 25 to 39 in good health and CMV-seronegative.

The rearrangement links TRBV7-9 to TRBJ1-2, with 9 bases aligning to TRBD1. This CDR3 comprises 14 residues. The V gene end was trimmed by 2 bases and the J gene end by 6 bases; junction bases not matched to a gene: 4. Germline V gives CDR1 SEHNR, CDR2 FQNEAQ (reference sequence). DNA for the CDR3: TGTGCCAGCAGCTTAAAGGGACAGGGAGATGGCTACACCTTC. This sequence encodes CASSLKGQGDGYTF.

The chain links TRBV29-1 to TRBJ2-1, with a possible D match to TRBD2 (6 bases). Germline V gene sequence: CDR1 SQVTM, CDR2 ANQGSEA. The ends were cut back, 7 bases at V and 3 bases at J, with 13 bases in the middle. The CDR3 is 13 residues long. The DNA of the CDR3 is TGCAGCGGCGGAGGGCGGAACTACAATGAGCAGTTCTTC. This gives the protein CSGGGRNYNEQFF.

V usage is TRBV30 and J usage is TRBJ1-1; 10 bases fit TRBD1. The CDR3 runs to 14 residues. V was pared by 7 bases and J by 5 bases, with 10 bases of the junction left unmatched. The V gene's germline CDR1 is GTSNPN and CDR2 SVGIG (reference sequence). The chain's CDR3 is CALGQGVRGTEAFF. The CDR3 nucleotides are TGTGCCTTAGGACAGGGGGTCCGAGGTACTGAAGCTTTCTTT. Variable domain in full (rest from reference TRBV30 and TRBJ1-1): SQTIHQWPATLVQPVGSPLSLECTVEGTSNPNLYWYRQAAGRGLQLLFYSVGIGQISSEVPQNLSASRPQDRQFILSSKKLLLSDSGFYLCALGQGVRGTEAFFGQGTRLTVV.

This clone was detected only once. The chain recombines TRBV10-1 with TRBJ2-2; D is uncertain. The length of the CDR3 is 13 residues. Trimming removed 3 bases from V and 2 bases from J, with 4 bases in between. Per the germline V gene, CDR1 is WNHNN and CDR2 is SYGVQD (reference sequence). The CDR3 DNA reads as TGCGCCAGCAGTGACCTTAACACCGGGGAGCTGTTTTTT. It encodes CASSDLNTGELFF.

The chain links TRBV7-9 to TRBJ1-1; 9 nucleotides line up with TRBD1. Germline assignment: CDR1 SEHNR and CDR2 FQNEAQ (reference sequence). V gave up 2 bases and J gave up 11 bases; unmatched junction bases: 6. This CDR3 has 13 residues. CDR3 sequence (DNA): TGTGCCAGCAGCTTATTGACAGGGGGGTTTGCTTTCTTT. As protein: CASSLLTGGFAFF.

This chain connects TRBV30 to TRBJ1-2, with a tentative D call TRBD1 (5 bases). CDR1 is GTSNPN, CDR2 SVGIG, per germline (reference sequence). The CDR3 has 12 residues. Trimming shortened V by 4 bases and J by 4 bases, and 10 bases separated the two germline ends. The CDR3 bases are TGTGCCTGGAATAGGGGCTTCTATGGCTACACCTTC. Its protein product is CAWNRGFYGYTF.

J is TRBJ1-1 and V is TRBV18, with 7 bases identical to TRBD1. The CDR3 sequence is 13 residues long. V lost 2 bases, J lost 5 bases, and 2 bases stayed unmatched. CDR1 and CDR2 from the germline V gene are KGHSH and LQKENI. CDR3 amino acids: CASSPGQVTEAFF. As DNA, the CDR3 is TGTGCCAGCTCACCAGGACAGGTGACTGAAGCTTTCTTT.

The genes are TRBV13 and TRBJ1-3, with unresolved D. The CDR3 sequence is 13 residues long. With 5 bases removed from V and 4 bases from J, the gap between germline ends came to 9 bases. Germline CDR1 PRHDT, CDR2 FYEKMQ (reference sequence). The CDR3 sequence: CASSPGLGNTIYF. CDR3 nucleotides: TGTGCCAGCAGCCCCGGTCTCGGAAACACCATATATTTT. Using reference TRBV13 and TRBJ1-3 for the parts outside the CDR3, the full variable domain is AAGVIQSPRHLIKEKRETATLKCYPIPRHDTVYWYQQGPGQDPQFLISFYEKMQSDKGSIPDRFSAQQFSDYHSELNMSSLELGDSALYFCASSPGLGNTIYFGEGSWLTVV.

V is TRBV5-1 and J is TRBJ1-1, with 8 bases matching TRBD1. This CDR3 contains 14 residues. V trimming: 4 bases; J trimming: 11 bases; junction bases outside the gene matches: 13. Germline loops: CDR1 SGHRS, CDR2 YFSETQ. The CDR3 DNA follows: TGCGCCAGCAGCCTGGGACAGGTGTCGTCCGGGGCTTTCTTT. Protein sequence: CASSLGQVSSGAFF.

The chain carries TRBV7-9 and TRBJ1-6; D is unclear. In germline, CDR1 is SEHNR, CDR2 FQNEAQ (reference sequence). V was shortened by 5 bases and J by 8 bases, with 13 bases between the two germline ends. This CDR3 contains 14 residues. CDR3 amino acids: CASSPASGYSPLHF. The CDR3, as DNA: TGTGCCAGCAGCCCGGCATCAGGTTATTCACCCCTCCACTTT.

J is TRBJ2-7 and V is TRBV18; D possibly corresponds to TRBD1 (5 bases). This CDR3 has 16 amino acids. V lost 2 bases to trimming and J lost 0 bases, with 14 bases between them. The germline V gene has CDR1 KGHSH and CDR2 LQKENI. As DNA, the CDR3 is TGTGCCAGCTCACCATATCGCGACAGCAGCTCCTACGAGCAGTACTTC. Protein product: CASSPYRDSSSYEQYF.

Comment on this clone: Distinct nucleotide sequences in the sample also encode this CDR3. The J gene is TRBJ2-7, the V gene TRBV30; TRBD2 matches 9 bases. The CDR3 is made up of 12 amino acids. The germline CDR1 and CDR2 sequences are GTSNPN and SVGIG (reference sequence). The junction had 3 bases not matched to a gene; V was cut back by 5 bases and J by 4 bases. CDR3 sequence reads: CAWSSGAYEQYF. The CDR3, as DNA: TGTGCCTGGTCTAGCGGGGCGTACGAGCAGTACTTC.

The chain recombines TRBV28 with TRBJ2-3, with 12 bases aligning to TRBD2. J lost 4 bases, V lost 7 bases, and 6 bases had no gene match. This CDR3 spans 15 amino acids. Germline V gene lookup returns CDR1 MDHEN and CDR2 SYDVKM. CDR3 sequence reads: CASTPSGGAADTQYF. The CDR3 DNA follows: TGTGCCAGCACCCCTAGCGGGGGGGCGGCAGATACGCAGTATTTT.

The CDR3 sequence is CASSEARGSYGYTF. In nucleotides, the CDR3 is TGTGCCAGCAGCGAGGCCAGGGGGAGCTATGGCTACACCTTC. V and J are TRBV6-1 and TRBJ1-2, with TRBD1 identical over 7 bases. CDR3 length: 14 residues. Per germline, CDR1 MNHNS and CDR2 SASEGT. V lost 6 bases to trimming and J lost 4 bases; unmatched junction nucleotides: 8.

This CDR3 is CASSSLYEQYF. Here the CDR3 DNA reads TGTGCCAGCAGTTCCCTCTACGAGCAGTACTTC. The chain combines TRBV28 with TRBJ2-7; D gene uncertain. V lost 4 bases and J lost 3, with 4 bases in between. Germline values: CDR1 MDHEN, CDR2 SYDVKM. The CDR3 totals 11 residues.

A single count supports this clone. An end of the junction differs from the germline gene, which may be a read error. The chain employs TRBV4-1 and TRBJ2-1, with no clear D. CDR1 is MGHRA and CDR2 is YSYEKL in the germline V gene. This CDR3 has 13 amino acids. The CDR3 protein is CASSQDLTIFPIF. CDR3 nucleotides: TGCGCCAGCAGCCAAGATCTAACGATCTTCCCGATCTTC.

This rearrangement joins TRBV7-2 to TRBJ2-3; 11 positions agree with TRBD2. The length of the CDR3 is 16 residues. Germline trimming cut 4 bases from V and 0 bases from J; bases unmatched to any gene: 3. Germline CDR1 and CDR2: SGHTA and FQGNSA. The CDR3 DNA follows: TGTGCCAGCAGCTCGACTAGCGGGGTGAGCACAGATACGCAGTATTTT. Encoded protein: CASSSTSGVSTDTQYF.

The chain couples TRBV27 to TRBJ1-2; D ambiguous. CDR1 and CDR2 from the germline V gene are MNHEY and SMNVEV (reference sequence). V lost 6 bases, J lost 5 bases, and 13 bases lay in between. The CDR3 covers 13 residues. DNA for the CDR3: TGTGCCAGCAGCGTGCGAGAGGGATATGGCTACACCTTC. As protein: CASSVREGYGYTF.

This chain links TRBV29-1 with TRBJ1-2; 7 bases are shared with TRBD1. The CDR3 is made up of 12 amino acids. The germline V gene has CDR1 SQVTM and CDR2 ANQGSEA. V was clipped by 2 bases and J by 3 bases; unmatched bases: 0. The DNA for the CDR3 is TGCAGCGTTGAAACAGGGGACTATGGCTACACCTTC. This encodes CSVETGDYGYTF.

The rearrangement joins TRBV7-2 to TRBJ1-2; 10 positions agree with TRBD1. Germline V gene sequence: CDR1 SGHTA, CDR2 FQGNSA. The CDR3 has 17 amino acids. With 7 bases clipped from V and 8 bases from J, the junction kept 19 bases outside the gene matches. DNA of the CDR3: TGTGCCAGCAACCGACTGTCCGACCGGGACAGGGGTCAGGGCTACACCTTC. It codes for CASNRLSDRDRGQGYTF.

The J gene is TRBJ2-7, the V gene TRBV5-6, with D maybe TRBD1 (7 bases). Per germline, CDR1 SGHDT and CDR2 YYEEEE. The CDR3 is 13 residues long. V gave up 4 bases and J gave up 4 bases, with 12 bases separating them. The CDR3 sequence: CASSAGQRYEQYF. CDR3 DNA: TGTGCCAGCAGCGCGGGACAGAGATACGAGCAGTACTTC. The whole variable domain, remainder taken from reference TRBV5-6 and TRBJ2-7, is DAGVTQSPTHLIKTRGQQVTLRCSPKSGHDTVSWYQQALGQGPQFIFQYYEEEERQRGNFPDRFSGHQFPNYSSELNVNALLLGDSALYLCASSAGQRYEQYFGPGTRLTVT.